A single sample is the source of the 26 T cell receptor beta chains below, sequenced in a study of sequential checkpoint blockade in melanoma. Sequenced by immunoSEQ multiplex PCR; TCRdb stores in-frame clones only, minus some. The table lists about 37,000 clones, approximately 30% of them singletons, with about 1.6% in the top ten. Treatment described: randomized to nivolumab then ipilimumab (arm A) or the reverse (arm B). Sample: tumor tissue (inferred from file names), taken from a patient given nivolumab and ipilimumab in sequence. These receptors were obtained from a human donor with melanoma.

This clone was seen a few times. This chain uses TRBV6-8 with TRBJ1-5; TRBD1 matches at 10 bases. Germline CDR1 and CDR2: MNHGY and SAAAGT. V trimming: 5 bases; J trimming: 3 bases; junction bases outside the gene matches: 4. The CDR3 sequence is 15 residues long. The CDR3 spells CASSGQGVFNQPQHF. CDR3 coding DNA: TGTGCCAGCAGTGGACAGGGGGTATTCAATCAGCCCCAGCATTTT.

This clone was observed many times. The J gene is TRBJ2-5, the V gene TRBV11-3, with D perhaps matching TRBD2 (6 bases). CDR1 and CDR2 (germline): SGHNT, YENEEA. The CDR3 runs to 15 residues. Trimming left V 5 bases short and J 5 bases short, with 18 bases between. CDR3 protein: CASSPGGTDIETQYF. As DNA, the CDR3 is TGTGCCAGCAGCCCCGGAGGGACCGATATTGAGACCCAGTACTTC.

The sample holds a few counts of this clone. The chain carries TRBV9 and TRBJ2-7; TRBD2 matches 12 bases. V lost 4 bases and J lost 3; bases outside the gene matches: 5. The length of the CDR3 is 15 residues. Per the germline V gene, CDR1 is SGDLS and CDR2 is YYNGEE. The CDR3 DNA follows: TGTGCCAGCAGCTCGACTAGCGGGGGCTTCTACGAGCAGTACTTC. It is translated as CASSSTSGGFYEQYF. Full variable domain (remainder filled in from reference TRBV9 and TRBJ2-7): DSGVTQTPKHLITATGQRVTLRCSPRSGDLSVYWYQQSLDQGLQFLIQYYNGEERAKGNILERFSAQQFPDLHSELNLSSLELGDSALYFCASSSTSGGFYEQYFGPGTRLTVT.

This chain joins TRBV2 and TRBJ2-3; 9 bases agree with TRBD2. The V gene's germline CDR1 is SNHLY and CDR2 FYNNEI. This CDR3 has 14 amino acids. V dropped 5 bases and J dropped 4; count of bases not matched to a gene: 4. CDR3 nucleotides: TGTGCCAGCAGTTATAGCGGGAGAGCAGATACGCAGTATTTT. Its protein is CASSYSGRADTQYF.

The chain uses TRBV23-1 and TRBJ1-5; unclear D gene. TRBV23-1 is annotated as an ORF whose role is uncertain. This CDR3 region has 14 residues. Trimming cost V 0 bases and J 9 bases, with 12 bases left between them. The CDR3 DNA reads TGCGCCAGCAGTCAATCGGGCGTTACATCGCCCCAGCATTTT. It encodes CASSQSGVTSPQHF.

This clone was seen many times. The chain joins TRBV11-3 to TRBJ2-7, with D possibly being TRBD1 or TRBD2 (5 bases each). The CDR3 extends over 17 amino acids. V shed 3 bases and J shed 0 bases, with 18 bases lying between them. CDR1 is SGHNT, CDR2 YENEEA, per germline. The CDR3 DNA follows: TGTGCCAGCAGCTTGGGGGATCCCTTTCGTCCCTCCTACGAGCAGTACTTC. This codes for CASSLGDPFRPSYEQYF.

CDR3 sequence (DNA): TGTGCTAGTGGTTTGTTCTCAGACAGGGTCCAGTACTTC. As protein: CASGLFSDRVQYF. The rearrangement uses TRBV12-5 and TRBJ2-5; 7 bases are shared with TRBD1. The V gene end was trimmed by 2 bases and the J gene end by 10 bases; junction bases not matched to a gene: 7. CDR3 length: 13 amino acids. Germline V gene data show CDR1 as LGHNT and CDR2 as FRNRAP.

This chain connects TRBV14 to TRBJ2-5; unclear D gene. CDR3 size: 15 residues. With 0 bases removed from V and 1 base from J, the gap between germline ends came to 9 bases. Germline-derived CDR1 and CDR2 are SGHDN and FVKESK. The CDR3 nucleotides read TGTGCCAGCAGCCAAGAGTTAGGCACCCAAGAGACCCAGTACTTC. The encoded protein is CASSQELGTQETQYF.

This sequence joins TRBV6-8 and TRBJ2-1; 7 bases match TRBD1. Losses at the gene ends were 0 bases for V and 10 bases for J; bases not matched to a gene: 6. Germline V lookup: CDR1 MNHGY, CDR2 SAAAGT. CDR3 size: 14 residues. The CDR3 DNA sequence: TGTGCCAGCAGTTACTCGGGGGAAGGGGGCGAGCAGTTCTTC. Protein sequence: CASSYSGEGGEQFF.

The genes are TRBV15 and TRBJ1-2, with a weak D call TRBD1 (6 bases). Germline CDR1 and CDR2: LNHNV and YYDKDF (reference sequence). The CDR3 has 16 amino acids. Trimming took off 5 bases at V and 3 bases at J, with 19 bases between the two ends. The CDR3, as DNA: TGTGCCACCAGCCCAGAGAGGTCCTGGACAGACTATGGCTACACCTTC. Its translation: CATSPERSWTDYGYTF.

This clone was observed a few times. The rearrangement uses TRBV6-8 and TRBJ2-7; 9 nucleotides agree with TRBD1. The length of the CDR3 is 14 residues. Germline-derived CDR1 and CDR2 are MNHGY and SAAAGT. The ends lost 10 bases at V and 0 bases at J; junction bases unmatched: 7. CDR3 nucleotides: TGTGCCATCAACGGACAGGGGAGCTCCTACGAGCAGTACTTC. This codes for CAINGQGSSYEQYF.

This clone was picked up one time. This sequence joins TRBV18 and TRBJ2-3; 14 positions match TRBD2. V was pared by 3 bases and J by 3 bases, with 5 bases of the junction left unmatched. In germline, CDR1 is KGHSH, CDR2 LQKENI. This CDR3 is built from 17 residues. CDR3 DNA sequence: TGTGCCAGCTCACCCGGGACTAGCGGGAGAGGGACAGATACGCAGTATTTT. Translated: CASSPGTSGRGTDTQYF.

This clone was detected many times. This chain links TRBV11-3 with TRBJ1-1; tentative D call: TRBD1 (5 bases). This CDR3 has 16 amino acids. V lost 6 bases to trimming and J lost 4 bases, with 21 bases between them. Germline CDR1 SGHNT, CDR2 YENEEA. The CDR3 spells CASRPSEWRGGTEAFF. The CDR3 coding sequence is TGTGCCAGCAGGCCCTCTGAGTGGCGCGGGGGCACTGAAGCTTTCTTT. Complete variable domain (other parts from reference TRBV11-3 and TRBJ1-1): EAGVVQSPRYKIIEKKQPVAFWCNPISGHNTLYWYLQNLGQGPELLIRYENEEAVDDSQLPKDRFSAERLKGVDSTLKIQPAELGDSAVYLCASRPSEWRGGTEAFFGQGTRLTVV.

The gene calls are TRBV11-3 and TRBJ2-7; maybe TRBD1 (5 bases). The length of the CDR3 is 14 residues. CDR1 SGHNT and CDR2 YENEEA come from the germline V gene. V dropped 1 base and J dropped 3 bases, with 10 bases sitting between them. CDR3 sequence reads: CASSLGQMNYEQYF. The CDR3 DNA follows: TGTGCCAGCAGCTTAGGACAGATGAACTACGAGCAGTACTTC.

The V call is TRBV23-1, the J call TRBJ2-3; no firm D call. TRBV23-1 is identified as an open reading frame with a role that is uncertain. Trimming stripped 0 bases from V and 0 bases from J, with 7 bases between. The CDR3 has 15 amino acids. The CDR3 loop is CASSQSVGSTDTQYF. The CDR3 bases are TGCGCCAGCAGTCAATCGGTGGGGAGCACAGATACGCAGTATTTT.

This clone has more than one count but fewer than ten. The chain carries TRBV12-5 and TRBJ1-3; the D is unclear. Germline-derived CDR1 and CDR2 are LGHNT and FRNRAP. V lost 6 bases and J lost 0, with 12 bases in between. This CDR3 has 15 amino acids. CDR3 amino acids: CASGRQVSSGNTIYF. CDR3 DNA: TGTGCTAGTGGCCGGCAGGTCAGCTCTGGAAACACCATATATTTT.

This clone was detected ten times or more. The rearrangement joins TRBV11-3 to TRBJ2-7, with D perhaps matching TRBD2 (5 bases). V was clipped by 4 bases and J by 5 bases, with 18 bases between them. CDR3 length: 15 amino acids. The germline CDR1 and CDR2 sequences are SGHNT and YENEEA. The CDR3 region is CASSSGSAFGNEQYF. CDR3 DNA: TGTGCCAGCAGCTCCGGGTCCGCCTTCGGGAACGAGCAGTACTTC.

The J gene is TRBJ2-2, the V gene TRBV19; 7 nucleotides agree with TRBD2. CDR3 size: 15 residues. V was clipped by 5 bases and J by 7 bases; unmatched bases: 10. Germline V gene sequence: CDR1 LNHDA, CDR2 SQIVND (reference sequence). The CDR3 bases are TGTGCCAGTAGTCCAACTAGCGCTGGGGGCGGGGAGCTGTTTTTT. Protein sequence: CASSPTSAGGGELFF.

Here the CDR3 reads CASSYGGRSYYGYTF. Here the CDR3 DNA reads TGTGCCAGCAGTTACGGAGGCAGGTCCTACTATGGCTACACCTTC. The V and J genes are TRBV6-8 and TRBJ1-2; D not certain. Germline V CDR1 and CDR2: MNHGY, SAAAGT. V was cut by 2 bases and J by 3 bases, with 13 bases left in between. The CDR3 runs 15 residues.

The chain is built from TRBV6-8 and TRBJ1-2; no clear D. The CDR3 is 14 residues long. In germline, CDR1 is MNHGY, CDR2 SAAAGT. V was clipped by 0 bases and J by 8 bases, with 13 bases between them. DNA of the CDR3: TGTGCCAGCAGTTACTCGATGACGCTTCGAGGCTACACCTTC. Translation: CASSYSMTLRGYTF.

The V gene is TRBV18, the J gene TRBJ2-1; 9 positions match TRBD1. There are 14 residues in the CDR3. The V and J ends lost 5 bases and 4 bases, in that order; junction bases with no gene match: 3. The germline gives CDR1 KGHSH, CDR2 LQKENI. This CDR3 reads CASSGQGFYNEQFF. In DNA form, the CDR3 reads TGTGCCAGCTCAGGACAGGGGTTTTACAATGAGCAGTTCTTC.

V gene TRBV5-1 combines with J gene TRBJ2-7; 12 bases are shared with TRBD2. Germline-derived CDR1 and CDR2 are SGHRS and YFSETQ. This CDR3 is 14 amino acids long. V shed 5 bases, J shed 5 bases, and the junction held 5 bases outside the gene matches. CDR3 sequence reads: CASRQGLAGNEQYF. CDR3 coding DNA: TGCGCCAGCAGACAAGGACTAGCGGGGAACGAGCAGTACTTC. Drawing the rest from reference TRBV5-1 and TRBJ2-7, the complete variable domain is KAGVTQTPRYLIKTRGQQVTLSCSPISGHRSVSWYQQTPGQGLQFLFEYFSETQRNKGNFPGRFSGRQFSNSRSEMNVSTLELGDSALYLCASRQGLAGNEQYFGPGTRLTVT.

The chain is built from TRBV11-3 and TRBJ2-5; 9 bases align to TRBD2. The CDR3 has 15 residues. V was pared by 4 bases and J by 4 bases, with 7 bases of the junction left unmatched. Germline CDR1 and CDR2: SGHNT and YENEEA. CDR3 region: CASSWSGLAGETQYF. The CDR3 DNA follows: TGTGCCAGCAGCTGGTCGGGACTAGCAGGAGAGACCCAGTACTTC.

This clone has only a few counts. The chain couples TRBV11-3 to TRBJ1-3; no clear D. The CDR3 has 14 residues. V gave up 6 bases and J gave up 3 bases, with 12 bases separating them. Germline values: CDR1 SGHNT, CDR2 YENEEA. The chain's CDR3 is CASSGFAVGNTIYF. CDR3 in DNA: TGTGCCAGCAGTGGATTTGCGGTTGGAAACACCATATATTTT.

This clone was seen only a few times. This chain joins TRBV6-8 and TRBJ1-3; D not certain. The V end lost 5 bases, the J end lost 0 bases, and 17 bases lay between the germline ends. The germline CDR1 and CDR2 sequences are MNHGY and SAAAGT. This CDR3 is 17 amino acids long. The CDR3 sequence: CASSGGGPTSSGNTIYF. DNA of the CDR3: TGTGCCAGCAGTGGAGGCGGGCCGACAAGCTCTGGAAACACCATATATTTT.

CDR3 sequence (DNA): TGTGCCAGCAGCCGGGACTTTCCAGATACGCAGTATTTT. Amino acids: CASSRDFPDTQYF. The chain joins TRBV7-1 to TRBJ2-3, with a weak D call TRBD2 (6 bases). TRBV7-1 is an open reading frame whose function is uncertain. This CDR3 spans 13 amino acids. The V end was cut by 5 bases, the J end by 4 bases, with 10 bases between.